The following is a T cell receptor beta chain sequence with its context. Its binding antigen is unknown. Per-nucleotide qualities are absent, and no much larger clonotype sits a single base away. This entry is derived from a study of cytomegalovirus exposure and HLA in healthy donors (dated by TCRdb to about 2017). Looking at the study overall: An earlier analysis of around 600 of the donors reported more than 250 Gb of sequence data and 100 million to 130 million unique TCR beta sequences from 150 million to 200 million T cells. Roughly 290 gigabases of sequencing data and around 90 million unique TCR sequences made up an early release that covered 500 to 650 HLA-typed donors. Rather than using new phenotypic data, the later analysis identified candidate immune exposures from TCR beta sequences and from how often those sequences occurred across donors. A later analysis re-examined previously published TCR beta repertoires from more than 650 donors and added high-resolution HLA genotyping to investigate patterns of TCR occurrence. The study aimed to test whether cataloging public T cell receptors could reveal signatures of past pathogen exposure. The T cell repertoires of 670 or so subjects were profiled by immunosequencing and related to cytomegalovirus serostatus. The study combined high-throughput TCR immunosequencing, statistical association of individual TCRs with disease status, and machine learning to predict cytomegalovirus infection status. HLA typing included class I and class II loci at four-digit resolution. Of the 300 to 450 genotyped donors, approximately 80% were placed in the genetic ancestry cluster associated with self-reported Caucasian donors. All discovery cohort repertoires had been generated using a single sequencing platform. Genome-wide SNP genotypes for about 65% of the 666 donors were used in a later genetic analysis, which treated that subset as a discovery cohort. Besides the first cohort of approximately 710 subjects, a separate validation cohort made up of over 100 different subjects was used. Across approximately 400 genotyped donors of the cohort, an average of about 200,000 unique TCR beta nucleotide sequences per donor were sequenced, and approximately 17% of those sequences were non-productive. Donor age, sex, ethnicity and CMV serostatus were compiled together with the repertoire data. Because of strong linkage in the cohort, five DR-DQ haplotypes were treated as single units for association and clustering. In an earlier analysis of around 540 of the donors, high-throughput TCR beta sequencing was used to judge whether each TCR beta V gene segment behaved as functional or pseudogenic. Typing coverage varied by locus: roughly 629-640 donors for A, B, C, DRB1 and DQB1; roughly 560 for DQA1; around 570 for DPA1; approximately 470 for DPB1.

The cohort consisted of more than 650 healthy bone marrow donors. At the time of sampling, every cohort member was nominally healthy, though immune exposures that went unrecorded were likely present. The donor was CMV seropositive and was included in the group of some 290 seropositive cohort members. A peripheral blood sample was provided by each donor, and peripheral blood mononuclear cells were used for TCR beta sequencing. The Qiagen DNeasy Blood Extraction Kit was used to extract genomic DNA from the blood cell samples. The CDR3 runs 14 residues from the cysteine to the phenylalanine. Here the CDR3 DNA is all that survives: 42 bases in frame from base 1. V and J lose 6 bases and 2 bases, and a span of 11 bases separates them. CDR1 LNHDA and CDR2 SQIVND were looked up in the germline V gene (reference sequence). Overall results and qualifications from the work: An earlier analysis of several hundred of the donors showed that most TCR beta V segments appeared in productive rearrangements either about 90% or about 30% of the time, which broadly matched IMGT annotations. The authors suggested that the approach could potentially be extended to other disease states and immunological phenotypes. The 87-base-pair reads could not distinguish some IMGT-functional V segments, including TRBV6-2 and TRBV6-3, so those segments were excluded. For the cohort, immune exposure information was limited to CMV serostatus. An association between a missense DCLRE1C variant and V-gene and J-gene trimming of TCR beta chains was found in a later genetic analysis and replicated in an independent cohort. Because some donors lacked HLA typing at each locus, the association tests relied only on the typed subset. In a later analysis, about 17,000 TCR beta sequences were associated with specific HLA alleles at a false discovery rate of 0.05. Correlated functional status among segregating V segments might reflect linkage disequilibrium, but an unknown experimental factor could not be ruled out. Compared with the approximately 600-donor mean, donors in an Asian-associated ancestry cluster had fewer N-insertions in productive TCRs, according to a later genetic analysis. A cluster of highly shared sequence variants was judged likely to represent a technical artifact of the sequencing pipeline. Cytomegalovirus status was reported to be diagnosed by the classifier with high specificity and sensitivity in both the original and validation cohorts. Strong co-occurrence of HLA alleles, especially DR and DQ, made assigning TCR associations to individual alleles difficult. In this cohort, only TCR beta chains were sequenced, and detectable features were limited by the absence of alpha or paired-chain data. A further reported finding was that TCR beta sequences accurately predicted the HLA-A and HLA-B alleles for most subjects in the first cohort. Because counts were too low, roughly 18 rarely observed V segments, including chromosome 9 orphons, were left out of the earlier analysis of over 550 of the donors. A later analysis found that HLA-associated TCR beta chains were more clonally expanded and had lower generation probabilities than equally common non-associated chains. According to a later analysis, parvovirus B19, influenza, CMV and Epstein-Barr virus appeared linked to several top co-occurrence clusters. Across donors, most TCR sequences were observed very rarely, whereas some public TCRs were present in many individuals. Presence/absence analyses assumed roughly uniform sequencing depth across donors, an assumption that may not hold. In a later analysis, most CMV-associated TCR beta chains were found to appear HLA-restricted, with HLA associations seemingly driven largely by CMV exposure. In a later analysis, TCR association rates were found to vary across HLA loci, with the most associated TCRs seen for DRB1 alleles and the fewest for HLA-C alleles. The study listed 170 or so TCR beta chains as associated with cytomegalovirus. In vitro tests confirmed that a few of the cytomegalovirus-associated TCR beta chains recognize cytomegalovirus antigens.

Receptors were amplified or captured by the immunoSEQ multiplex PCR assay. For the multiplex PCR, a mixture combining 60 forward primers for TCR Vbeta segments and 13 reverse primers for TCR Jbeta segments was used. The CDR3 region of rearranged TCR beta genes was amplified from genomic DNA with a multiplex PCR assay. On the Illumina HiSeq System, the amplified TCR beta libraries were sequenced as 87-base-pair reads. For the original study's pipeline: Across the roughly 600 repertoires, a later analysis counted 80 million or so unique TCR beta chains, around 11 million of which were shared by at least two donors. To remove PCR and sequencing errors, raw reads were error-corrected and collapsed into unique sequences using a nearest-neighbor algorithm that merged closely related sequences. CDR3 sequences were aligned to IMGT reference sequences to assign V, D and J gene segments. For a sequence to be retained, a match of at least six nucleotides to both a V gene segment and a J gene segment was required. A rearrangement was called productive if the CDR3 had no stop codons and remained in frame with V and J, and every other rearrangement was called non-productive. CDR3 was defined by IMGT convention, running from the second conserved V-encoded cysteine to the conserved J-encoded phenylalanine. The earlier analysis of fewer than 750 of the donors excluded sequences that lacked an unambiguous match to a single V gene segment. An earlier analysis of some 610 of the donors called V segments functional above 56.7% productive rearrangements and segregating when the between-donor standard deviation exceeded 5%. A statistical classification framework was developed to diagnose cytomegalovirus status using the catalog of TCR beta chain sequences. In a later analysis, TCR nucleotide sequences were compared against IMGT/GENE-DB human TR gene sequences so that V and J genes could be assigned. In a later analysis, CDR3 sequences and most-parsimonious VDJ recombination scenarios were assigned using the TCRdist pipeline. In a later analysis, each TCR beta chain was defined by its CDR3 amino acid sequence together with its V-gene family, and reads lacking a unique V-gene family were excluded. A later analysis removed several hundred highly shared, low-generation-probability nucleotide sequences to deal with suspected cross-contamination and a sequencing artifact. In a later analysis, a clonal expansion index was calculated for each public chain from normalized within-repertoire ranks of inferred template counts. Generation probabilities in a later analysis came from a VDJ recombination model fitted to out-of-frame rearrangements, and those results were checked against IGoR. A later analysis scored TCR-TCR, TCR-HLA and TCR-CMV co-occurrence with hypergeometric tests, applying a repertoire-size bias correction to TCR pairs. A later analysis estimated false discovery rates by permuting HLA or CMV assignments 20 times. In a later analysis, co-occurring TCRs were grouped using DBSCAN, and TCRdist sequence similarity was added for clustering within HLA-allele-positive subsets. Co-occurrence clustering excluded repertoires with fewer than 30,000 or more than 120,000 public chains, plus five with anomalous nucleotide sharing. TCRdb obtained this table from immuneACCESS and retained in-frame rearrangements with V and J assigned. These tables miss some clones; where compared with another copy, unresolved V genes account for less than half of the shortfall, and the remainder is unexplained. That table supplies the V and J calls and clone size; D and trimming were determined from the DNA. The sample profile shows 200,000 to 300,000 clones; around 80% of them were found once. The top ten clones comprise 4.5% to 6% of the sample.

This clonotype was obtained from a woman in her thirties or forties in good health and CMV-seropositive. The chain employs TRBV19 and TRBJ2-1, with the identity of the D gene unclear. Sequencing was done on a sample of PBMCs. CDR3 loop: CASRNPGAYNEQFF. The DNA sequence reads TGTGCCAGTAGAAACCCTGGAGCCTACAATGAGCAGTTCTTC.